This T cell receptor (beta chain) was documented in a study of pediatric ulcerative colitis. The rectum was sampled with one to two pinch biopsies at colonoscopy. Ulcerative colitis patients received no immunosuppressive medication before the diagnostic colonoscopy. CDR1 SGHDT and CDR2 YYEEEE come from the germline V gene. There are 14 residues in the CDR3. Trimming pared 0 bases from V and 1 base from J, leaving 7 bases between. Concerning this clone itself: As yet, its antigen is unknown.

Notes on the study in general: No controls had the two rectal clonotypes shared by ulcerative colitis patients. Ulcerative colitis patients shared more blood-rectal clones than controls. Substantially fewer templates came from a couple of patients' blood samples.

Clones were read by immunoSEQ multiplex PCR, and TCRdb kept only the in-frame ones, dropping some. The sample shows some 35,000 clones, around 80% of them seen only once. This rearrangement joins TRBV5-6 to TRBJ1-2; D is perhaps TRBD1 (5 bases). Sequencing input: gut tissue. This TCR was sampled from a boy younger than 18 with mild ulcerative colitis. The CDR3 here is CASSLETDNYGYTF. Here the CDR3 DNA reads TGTGCCAGCAGCTTGGAGACAGATAACTATGGCTACACCTTC.